This T cell receptor beta chain was obtained from a study of CD8 T cells in cerebrospinal fluid in Alzheimer's disease. General observations from the study: Healthy subjects less often had a clone of at least 3% than Alzheimer's patients.

In terms of frequency, this clonotype is medium-sized. The antigen remains undetermined. Profiling of CSF cells used 10X single-cell V(D)J plus 5' expression. Each CDR3 protein gets one entry in TCRdb, which reprocessed the 10x single-cell sequencing reads and gives no DNA. Its table records approximately 1,100 distinct CDR3 sequences. The CDR3 spans 13 residues. Germline CDR1 SNHLY, CDR2 FYNNEI. V usage is TRBV2 and J usage is TRBJ1-1; the TCRdb D gene call, TRBD1, has no DNA to confirm it. The clonotype was recovered from a human donor in good health. Sequenced sample: cerebrospinal fluid. CDR3 residues: CASKLGGFTEAFF.